A selection of T cell receptor beta chains follows, all from one sample in a study of T cells after yellow fever vaccination. TCRdb re-derived calls from the 5' RACE reads in MiXCR, one entry per CDR3 protein. Here the sample spans 65,000 to 90,000 distinct CDR3 sequences, around 7.3% being singletons. This specimen consisted of CD8+ T cells sorted from PBMCs, obtained on the day of the yellow fever booster vaccination. Every receptor here comes from a young man who received the YFV17D yellow fever vaccine. Both conserved end residues are part of each CDR3. The D gene is left open where the match is weak. Some rows mark clone size as missing; the rest say once, few, many or name a class of expanded clone.

V: TRBV6-1; size: few; J: TRBJ2-5; D: .; DNA: TGTGCCAGCAGTGCCTCCGGAGGTCAAGAGACCCAGTACTTC; CDR3: CASSASGGQETQYF
V: TRBV9; size: many; J: TRBJ2-1; D: .; DNA: TGTGCCAGCAGCGTAGTAGTGGGAGGGGGGTACAATGAGCAGTTCTTC; CDR3: CASSVVVGGGYNEQFF
V: TRBV30; size: .; J: TRBJ2-2; D: .; DNA: TGTGCCTCCCCGGCCTCGAACACCGGGGAGCTGTTTTTT; CDR3: CASPASNTGELFF
V: TRBV7-9; size: .; J: TRBJ1-1; D: .; DNA: TGTGCCAGCAGCCAGACAGGGAACACTGAAGCTTTCTTT; CDR3: CASSQTGNTEAFF
V: TRBV6-5; size: many; J: TRBJ2-5; D: .; DNA: TGTGCCAGCAGTTACGCTAGGGGGCAAGAGACCCAGTACTTC; CDR3: CASSYARGQETQYF
V: TRBV15; size: .; J: TRBJ2-1; D: TRBD2; DNA: TGTGCCACCAGCAGAGACCCTAGCGGAACGGGGAATGAGCAGTTCTTC; CDR3: CATSRDPSGTGNEQFF
V: TRBV28; size: few; J: TRBJ1-4; D: TRBD1; DNA: TGTGCCAGCAGCCCCGGGACAGGTCCTAATGAAAAACTGTTTTTT; CDR3: CASSPGTGPNEKLFF
V: TRBV11-2; size: .; J: TRBJ2-2; D: .; DNA: TGTGCCAGCAGTAACCCTAGGACGGGAGTGATTGGGGAGCTGTTTTTT; CDR3: CASSNPRTGVIGELFF
V: TRBV6-5; size: .; J: TRBJ2-1; D: .; DNA: TGTGCCAGCAGTTACTCACCCCAGGGCCCCTACAATGAGCAGTTCTTC; CDR3: CASSYSPQGPYNEQFF
V: TRBV4-3; size: few; J: TRBJ2-7; D: .; DNA: TGCGCCAGCAGCCTTTTTGGCTACGAGCAGTACTTC; CDR3: CASSLFGYEQYF
V: TRBV9; size: .; J: TRBJ2-1; D: .; DNA: TGTGCCAGCAGCTACCAGAACAATGAGCAGTTCTTC; CDR3: CASSYQNNEQFF
V: TRBV7-2; size: many; J: TRBJ2-7; D: TRBD1; DNA: TGTGCCAGCAGCGCGGAACAGGGGCCCTACGAGCAGTACTTC; CDR3: CASSAEQGPYEQYF
V: TRBV30; size: .; J: TRBJ2-1; D: TRBD2; DNA: TGTGCCTGGAGTGTACTTAGCGGGAGGGATGAGCAGTTCTTC; CDR3: CAWSVLSGRDEQFF
V: TRBV4-2; size: .; J: TRBJ2-7; D: .; DNA: TGTGCCAGCAGCCAAGTCAAATACGGACAGAACACTTACGAGCAGTACTTC; CDR3: CASSQVKYGQNTYEQYF